A selection of T cell receptor beta chains follows, all from one sample in a study of T cell responses to AZD1222 COVID-19 vaccine. Method: immunoSEQ multiplex PCR; TCRdb's copy keeps in-frame clones and lacks some. This table holds about 180,000 clones, roughly 89% found once. The sequences come from peripheral blood, collected on day 0 of AZD1222 vaccination. The receptors derive from an adult in good health. Each CDR3 is given with its conserved first and last residue. A D gene is named only where the DNA matches it firmly. For some rows the clone size is stated as once, few or many, or as a class when expanded; others skip it.

CDR3nt: TGTGCCAGCAGCTTAGATTTTCGGACGATTCAAGATACGCAGTATTTT
CDR3aa: CASSLDFRTIQDTQYF
v_gene: TRBV11-2
d_gene: NA
abundance: once
j_gene: TRBJ2-3

CDR3nt: TGCGCCAGCAGCTGGCAAGATTTGGGCACTGAAGCTTTCTTT
CDR3aa: CASSWQDLGTEAFF
v_gene: TRBV5-1
d_gene: NA
abundance: NA
j_gene: TRBJ1-1

CDR3nt: TGTGCCAGCAGCACCCAGGGGGCAGCGAGCAATCAGCCCCAGCATTTT
CDR3aa: CASSTQGAASNQPQHF
v_gene: TRBV6-6
d_gene: TRBD1
abundance: NA
j_gene: TRBJ1-5

CDR3nt: TGTGCCAGCCGGAGCGGGGGCCTCTACAATGAGCAGTTCTTC
CDR3aa: CASRSGGLYNEQFF
v_gene: TRBV11-2
d_gene: TRBD2
abundance: NA
j_gene: TRBJ2-1

CDR3nt: TGCGCCAGCAGTGAGACTCAAAGGCAATACAATGAGCAGTTCTTC
CDR3aa: CASSETQRQYNEQFF
v_gene: TRBV10-1
d_gene: NA
abundance: NA
j_gene: TRBJ2-1

CDR3nt: TGTGCCAGCAGTTACTCAGAAACGGTTAACACTGAAGCTTTCTTT
CDR3aa: CASSYSETVNTEAFF
v_gene: TRBV6-5
d_gene: NA
abundance: NA
j_gene: TRBJ1-1

CDR3nt: TGTGCCAGCAGCTCCACCGGGACAGGGGGCATAGAGCAGTTCTTC
CDR3aa: CASSSTGTGGIEQFF
v_gene: TRBV7-2
d_gene: TRBD1
abundance: NA
j_gene: TRBJ2-1

CDR3nt: TGTGCCAGCTCACCCGGTAATAATTCACCCCTCCACTTT
CDR3aa: CASSPGNNSPLHF
v_gene: TRBV18
d_gene: NA
abundance: NA
j_gene: TRBJ1-6

CDR3nt: TGTGCCACAAGGGCTTTAGGAGACTATGGCTACACCTTC
CDR3aa: CATRALGDYGYTF
v_gene: TRBV6-5
d_gene: NA
abundance: NA
j_gene: TRBJ1-2

CDR3nt: TGTGCCAGTAGCGGGACAGTTTCTTATAGCAATCAGCCCCAGCATTTT
CDR3aa: CASSGTVSYSNQPQHF
v_gene: TRBV19
d_gene: TRBD1
abundance: few
j_gene: TRBJ1-5

CDR3nt: TGCAGTGCTAGTGGGGGGACAGGGGGCTGGCAGCCCCAGCATTTT
CDR3aa: CSASGGTGGWQPQHF
v_gene: TRBV20-1
d_gene: TRBD1
abundance: NA
j_gene: TRBJ1-5

CDR3nt: TGTGCCAGCTCACTCGGACGGGACTACGAGCAGTACTTC
CDR3aa: CASSLGRDYEQYF
v_gene: TRBV18
d_gene: NA
abundance: NA
j_gene: TRBJ2-7

CDR3nt: TGTGCCAGCAGCCAATCAGGGCGCGGCTACACCTTC
CDR3aa: CASSQSGRGYTF
v_gene: TRBV16
d_gene: NA
abundance: NA
j_gene: TRBJ1-2

CDR3nt: TGTGCCACTTATCCCCGGGGGCAGAGCAATTCACCCCTCCACTTT
CDR3aa: CATYPRGQSNSPLHF
v_gene: TRBV6-5
d_gene: NA
abundance: NA
j_gene: TRBJ1-6

CDR3nt: TGTGCCAGCTCCGTCTCAATCCCGGGGCGGGAGGTTAAAACTGAAGCTTTCTTT
CDR3aa: CASSVSIPGREVKTEAFF
v_gene: TRBV18
d_gene: NA
abundance: NA
j_gene: TRBJ1-1

CDR3nt: TGTGCCAGCAGCTTATTTGGGTCGGTCCGTGGGACTGAAGCTTTCTTT
CDR3aa: CASSLFGSVRGTEAFF
v_gene: TRBV7-2
d_gene: NA
abundance: NA
j_gene: TRBJ1-1

CDR3nt: TGTGCCACCAGCAGAGATTCCAGACCCTCTAATGAAAAACTGTTTTTT
CDR3aa: CATSRDSRPSNEKLFF
v_gene: TRBV15
d_gene: NA
abundance: NA
j_gene: TRBJ1-4

CDR3nt: TGCGCCAGCACTCTCGGTCCCCGGCAAGAGACCCAGTACTTC
CDR3aa: CASTLGPRQETQYF
v_gene: TRBV5-1
d_gene: NA
abundance: NA
j_gene: TRBJ2-5

CDR3nt: TGTGCCAGTTTCCCCCCGGGGGTAACTGAAGCTTTCTTT
CDR3aa: CASFPPGVTEAFF
v_gene: TRBV19
d_gene: NA
abundance: once
j_gene: TRBJ1-1

CDR3nt: TGTGCCAGCAGTTACGGGTGGGGTCGAGCAAATTCACCCCTCCACTTT
CDR3aa: CASSYGWGRANSPLHF
v_gene: TRBV6-5
d_gene: NA
abundance: NA
j_gene: TRBJ1-6

CDR3nt: TGTGCCAGCAGCTTAGGACTAGTCCCTGAGACCCAGTACTTC
CDR3aa: CASSLGLVPETQYF
v_gene: TRBV11-2
d_gene: NA
abundance: medium-sized
j_gene: TRBJ2-5

CDR3nt: TGTGCCAGCAGTGAAGGTGGCTTTAATCAGCCCCAGCATTTT
CDR3aa: CASSEGGFNQPQHF
v_gene: TRBV6-1
d_gene: NA
abundance: NA
j_gene: TRBJ1-5

CDR3nt: TGCAGCGTTGTCGGGACAGGGGGTCAGTACTTC
CDR3aa: CSVVGTGGQYF
v_gene: TRBV29-1
d_gene: TRBD1
abundance: NA
j_gene: TRBJ2-4

CDR3nt: TGCAGCGTCCAACAGGGAGGGAGCGGGGAGCTGTTTTTT
CDR3aa: CSVQQGGSGELFF
v_gene: TRBV29-1
d_gene: NA
abundance: once
j_gene: TRBJ2-2

CDR3nt: TGTGCCAGCAGTTTAGGGATAGCGGGTAGGGAGACCCAGTACTTC
CDR3aa: CASSLGIAGRETQYF
v_gene: TRBV27
d_gene: TRBD2
abundance: NA
j_gene: TRBJ2-5

CDR3nt: TGTGCCAGCAGAGGACAGGCTCGAAACTATGGCTACACCTTC
CDR3aa: CASRGQARNYGYTF
v_gene: TRBV6-5
d_gene: TRBD1
abundance: NA
j_gene: TRBJ1-2

CDR3nt: TGTGCCAGCAGTCTACCTGGGGGGTCTGTAAAACTGTTTTTT
CDR3aa: CASSLPGGSVKLFF
v_gene: TRBV28
d_gene: NA
abundance: NA
j_gene: TRBJ1-4

CDR3nt: TGCGCCAGCAGCCAAGCGTTCGGACAGGGGCTCTACGAGCAGTACTTC
CDR3aa: CASSQAFGQGLYEQYF
v_gene: TRBV4-3
d_gene: TRBD1
abundance: NA
j_gene: TRBJ2-7

CDR3nt: TGTGCCAGTCTGACTAGCGGGAGGGGCCTTGCTGAGCAGTTCTTC
CDR3aa: CASLTSGRGLAEQFF
v_gene: TRBV19
d_gene: TRBD2
abundance: few
j_gene: TRBJ2-1

CDR3nt: TGTGCCAGCAGTCCGGACAGGGCGACAGATACGCAGTATTTT
CDR3aa: CASSPDRATDTQYF
v_gene: TRBV6-5
d_gene: TRBD1
abundance: NA
j_gene: TRBJ2-3

CDR3nt: TGTGCCAGCGGACCCCGCCGTGGTCAGCCCCAGCATTTT
CDR3aa: CASGPRRGQPQHF
v_gene: TRBV7-9
d_gene: NA
abundance: NA
j_gene: TRBJ1-5

CDR3nt: TGCAGCGTGGGGACAGGGCGTTATTCACCCCTCCACTTT
CDR3aa: CSVGTGRYSPLHF
v_gene: TRBV29-1
d_gene: TRBD1
abundance: NA
j_gene: TRBJ1-6

CDR3nt: TGTGCCAGCAGTGAACAGGGGGCGGGTGGGCATCAACCCCAGCATTTT
CDR3aa: CASSEQGAGGHQPQHF
v_gene: TRBV2
d_gene: TRBD1
abundance: NA
j_gene: TRBJ1-5

CDR3nt: TGTGCCAGCAGTGAAGAACAGCCGAACACTGAAGCTTTCTTT
CDR3aa: CASSEEQPNTEAFF
v_gene: TRBV2
d_gene: NA
abundance: NA
j_gene: TRBJ1-1

CDR3nt: TGTGCCAGCAGCGCCGCTCAGACGCAGTATTTT
CDR3aa: CASSAAQTQYF
v_gene: TRBV5-4
d_gene: NA
abundance: NA
j_gene: TRBJ2-3

CDR3nt: TGTGCCAGCAGTGTCCCGACAGGCGGTGATGAAAAACTGTTTTTT
CDR3aa: CASSVPTGGDEKLFF
v_gene: TRBV28
d_gene: NA
abundance: NA
j_gene: TRBJ1-4

CDR3nt: TGTGCCAGCAGGCGGGGTAACGACATTCAGTACTTC
CDR3aa: CASRRGNDIQYF
v_gene: TRBV7-2
d_gene: NA
abundance: NA
j_gene: TRBJ2-4

CDR3nt: TGTGCCAGCAGTGAAGAGGCGCTAGCGGGGGGAAAGGAGCAGTTCTTC
CDR3aa: CASSEEALAGGKEQFF
v_gene: TRBV2
d_gene: TRBD2
abundance: NA
j_gene: TRBJ2-1

CDR3nt: TGTGCCAGCAGCTTGGCGGGACAGGGGAACTATGGCTACACCTTC
CDR3aa: CASSLAGQGNYGYTF
v_gene: TRBV5-4
d_gene: TRBD1
abundance: NA
j_gene: TRBJ1-2

CDR3nt: TGTGCCAGCTCATCGGGCGGAAGCTCCTACAATGAGCAGTTCTTC
CDR3aa: CASSSGGSSYNEQFF
v_gene: TRBV18
d_gene: NA
abundance: NA
j_gene: TRBJ2-1